This TCR beta chain was sequenced during a study of blood T cell repertoires in COVID-19. Seattle researchers signed up patients amid active infection and tracked them longitudinally. Clones were sequenced by immunoSEQ multiplex PCR, and TCRdb holds only the in-frame ones, with some missing. The sample includes about 60,000 clones, about 80% seen only once; the top ten take approximately 21%. The sequencing input was peripheral blood. This receptor was identified in a man aged 25-40 years with COVID-19, enrolled during active disease.

Here the CDR3 reads CASSQDYPLGTGVPDTQYF. In DNA form, the CDR3 reads TGTGCCAGCAGCCAAGATTATCCCCTCGGGACAGGGGTCCCAGATACGCAGTATTTT. The chain couples TRBV3-1 (or the pseudogene TRBV3-2) to TRBJ2-3, with 10 positions matching TRBD1. V was clipped by 0 bases and J by 4 bases; unmatched bases: 13. Germline CDR1 is LGHDT and CDR2 is YNNKEL (reference sequence). This CDR3 is built from 19 residues.